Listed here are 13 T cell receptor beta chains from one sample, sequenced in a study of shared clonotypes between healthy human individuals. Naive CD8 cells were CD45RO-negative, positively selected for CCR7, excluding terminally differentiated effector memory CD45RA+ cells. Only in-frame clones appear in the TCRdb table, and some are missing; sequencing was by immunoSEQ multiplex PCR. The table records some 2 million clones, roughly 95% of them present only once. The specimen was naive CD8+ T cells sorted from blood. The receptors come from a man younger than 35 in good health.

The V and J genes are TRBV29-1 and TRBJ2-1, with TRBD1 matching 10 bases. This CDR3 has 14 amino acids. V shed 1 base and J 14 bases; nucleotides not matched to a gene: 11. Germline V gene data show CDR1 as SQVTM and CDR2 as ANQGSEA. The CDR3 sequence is CSVEVPGQGSVEFF. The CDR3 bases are TGCAGCGTTGAAGTCCCGGGACAGGGGTCGGTGGAGTTCTTC.

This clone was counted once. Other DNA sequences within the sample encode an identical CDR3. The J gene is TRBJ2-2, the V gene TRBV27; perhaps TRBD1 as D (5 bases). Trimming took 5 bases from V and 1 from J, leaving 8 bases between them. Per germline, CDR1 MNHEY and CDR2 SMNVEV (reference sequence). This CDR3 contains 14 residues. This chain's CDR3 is CASSAGLNTGELFF. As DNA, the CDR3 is TGTGCCAGCAGTGCAGGGTTGAACACCGGGGAGCTGTTTTTT.

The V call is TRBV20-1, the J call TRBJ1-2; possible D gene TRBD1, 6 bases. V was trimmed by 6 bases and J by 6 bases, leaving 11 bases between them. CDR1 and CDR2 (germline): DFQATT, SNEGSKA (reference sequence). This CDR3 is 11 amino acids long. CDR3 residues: CSARRQDGYTF. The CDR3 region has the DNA TGCAGTGCGAGACGACAGGATGGCTACACCTTC.

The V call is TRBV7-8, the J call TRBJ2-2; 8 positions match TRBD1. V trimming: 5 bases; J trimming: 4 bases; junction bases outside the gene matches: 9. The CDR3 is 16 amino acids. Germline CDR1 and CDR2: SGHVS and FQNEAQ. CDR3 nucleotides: TGTGCCAGCAGCCCCCTGGCGCAGGGGGCCACCGGGGAGCTGTTTTTT. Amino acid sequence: CASSPLAQGATGELFF.

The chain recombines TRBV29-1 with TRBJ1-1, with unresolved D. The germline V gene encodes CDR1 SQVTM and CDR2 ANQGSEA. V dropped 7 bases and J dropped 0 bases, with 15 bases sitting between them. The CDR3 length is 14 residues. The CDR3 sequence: CSAAIGQLNTEAFF. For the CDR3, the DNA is TGCAGCGCCGCGATAGGGCAACTGAACACTGAAGCTTTCTTT.

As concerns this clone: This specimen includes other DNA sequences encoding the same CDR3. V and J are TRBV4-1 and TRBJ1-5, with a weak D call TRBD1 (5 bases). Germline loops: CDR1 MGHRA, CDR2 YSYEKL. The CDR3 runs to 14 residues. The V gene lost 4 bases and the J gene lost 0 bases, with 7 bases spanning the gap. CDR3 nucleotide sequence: TGCGCCAGCAGCCTAGACAGTAGCAATCAGCCCCAGCATTTT. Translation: CASSLDSSNQPQHF.

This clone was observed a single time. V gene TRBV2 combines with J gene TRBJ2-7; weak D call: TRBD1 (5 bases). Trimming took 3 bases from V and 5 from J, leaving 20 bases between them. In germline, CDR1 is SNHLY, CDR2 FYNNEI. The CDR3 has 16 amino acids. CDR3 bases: TGTGCCAGCAGTGAGCCGAGCAGGGAAGTACGGAACGAGCAGTACTTC. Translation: CASSEPSREVRNEQYF.

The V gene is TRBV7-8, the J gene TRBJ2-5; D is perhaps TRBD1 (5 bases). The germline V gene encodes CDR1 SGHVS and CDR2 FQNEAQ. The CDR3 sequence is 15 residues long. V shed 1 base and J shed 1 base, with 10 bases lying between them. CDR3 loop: CASSLVATVQETQYF. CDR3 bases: TGTGCCAGCAGCTTAGTGGCGACAGTCCAAGAGACCCAGTACTTC.

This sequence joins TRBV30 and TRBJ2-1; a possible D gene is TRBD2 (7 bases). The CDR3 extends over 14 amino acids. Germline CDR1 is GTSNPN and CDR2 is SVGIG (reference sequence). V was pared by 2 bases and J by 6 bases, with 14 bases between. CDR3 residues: CAWSRGEGPNEQFF. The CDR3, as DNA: TGTGCCTGGAGTAGGGGGGAGGGCCCCAATGAGCAGTTCTTC.

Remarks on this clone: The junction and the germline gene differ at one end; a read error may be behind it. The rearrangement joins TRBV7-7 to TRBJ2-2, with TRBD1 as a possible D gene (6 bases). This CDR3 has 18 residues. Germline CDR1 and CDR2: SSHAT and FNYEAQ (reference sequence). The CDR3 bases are TGTGCTAGCAGCTTAGAAGGGGTCACAGGGACGAACACCGGGGAGCTGTTTTTT. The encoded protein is CASSLEGVTGTNTGELFF.

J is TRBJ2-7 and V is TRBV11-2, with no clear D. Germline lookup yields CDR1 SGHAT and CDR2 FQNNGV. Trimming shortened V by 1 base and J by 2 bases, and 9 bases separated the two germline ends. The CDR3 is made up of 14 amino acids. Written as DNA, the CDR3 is TGTGCCAGCAGCTTAGCCGACGCCGCCTACGAGCAGTACTTC. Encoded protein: CASSLADAAYEQYF.

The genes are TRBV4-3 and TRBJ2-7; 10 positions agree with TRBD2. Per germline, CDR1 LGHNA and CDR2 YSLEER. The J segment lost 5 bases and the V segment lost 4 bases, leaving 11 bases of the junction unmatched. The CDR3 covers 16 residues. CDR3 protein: CASSPWASGSIDEQYF. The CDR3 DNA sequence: TGCGCCAGCAGCCCCTGGGCTAGCGGGAGTATCGACGAGCAGTACTTC.

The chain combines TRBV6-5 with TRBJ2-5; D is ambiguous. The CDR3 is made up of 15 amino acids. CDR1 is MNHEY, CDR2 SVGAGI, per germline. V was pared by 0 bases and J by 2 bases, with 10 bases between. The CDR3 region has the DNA TGTGCCAGCAGTTACTCGACGGCCGTTCAAGAGACCCAGTACTTC. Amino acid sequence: CASSYSTAVQETQYF.